Following are 24 T cell receptor beta chains from one sample sequenced in a study of OX40 agonist ivuxolimab in advanced cancers. This table comes from immunoSEQ multiplex PCR, and its TCRdb copy is limited to in-frame clones, with some not included. This repertoire shows approximately 89,000 clones, roughly 87% found once; its top ten account for around 0.28%. The starting material was CD4+ or CD8+ T cells sorted from blood, obtained in a trial of the OX40 agonist ivuxolimab. These TCRs come from an adult with an advanced solid tumor such as melanoma, head and neck, liver or kidney cancer.

The chain employs TRBV4-2 and TRBJ1-5; 8 bases align to TRBD1. The germline V gene has CDR1 LGHNA and CDR2 YNFKEQ. V dropped 0 bases and J dropped 3; count of bases not matched to a gene: 7. This CDR3 region has 17 residues. In DNA, the CDR3 is TGTGCCAGCAGCCAAGAAGGGGGGACAGGACACAATCAGCCCCAGCATTTT. Translated: CASSQEGGTGHNQPQHF.

The chain links TRBV5-1 to TRBJ1-4; tentative D call: TRBD1 (5 bases). Deletions cut 4 bases from V and 5 bases from J, with 15 bases between. CDR1 SGHRS and CDR2 YFSETQ come from the germline V gene. The CDR3 sequence is 15 residues long. CDR3 amino acids: CASSPAGWENEKLFF. The CDR3 nucleotides read TGCGCCAGCAGCCCCGCAGGGTGGGAAAATGAAAAACTGTTTTTT.

The chain has TRBV5-8 and TRBJ2-5, with D possibly TRBD2 on 7 matching bases. V lost 3 bases and J lost 5, with 17 bases in between. Germline V gene sequence: CDR1 SGHTS, CDR2 YDEGEE. The CDR3 is 15 amino acids. CDR3: CASSSEGGLGETQYF. The CDR3 DNA reads TGTGCCAGCAGCTCAGAGGGGGGGCTTGGGGAGACCCAGTACTTC.

The rearrangement uses TRBV13 and TRBJ2-3, with D uncertain. V lost 0 bases and J 3 bases, leaving 19 bases between the germline ends. There are 18 residues in the CDR3. Germline V lookup: CDR1 PRHDT, CDR2 FYEKMQ (reference sequence). The CDR3 DNA sequence: TGTGCCAGCAGCTTAGGCCAAAGATCGTCGAAATCTACAGATACGCAGTATTTT. It is translated as CASSLGQRSSKSTDTQYF.

V usage is TRBV27 and J usage is TRBJ1-2; 9 positions agree with TRBD1. Per the germline V gene, CDR1 is MNHEY and CDR2 is SMNVEV (reference sequence). The V gene end was trimmed by 3 bases and the J gene end by 4 bases; junction bases not matched to a gene: 6. CDR3 size: 15 residues. The CDR3 DNA reads as TGTGCCAGCAGTTTTACGACAGGGGGATTCTATGGCTACACCTTC. Its protein product is CASSFTTGGFYGYTF.

The chain combines TRBV5-1 with TRBJ2-1, with 12 bases matching TRBD2. The CDR3 totals 16 residues. CDR1 is SGHRS and CDR2 is YFSETQ in the germline V gene. The trim removed 1 base at V and 7 bases at J, leaving 6 bases unmatched. CDR3 protein: CASSLMASGGANEQFF. CDR3 sequence (DNA): TGCGCCAGCAGCTTGATGGCTAGCGGGGGGGCAAATGAGCAGTTCTTC.

This clone appeared a single time. The CDR3 loop reads CASSYSVGGHGYTF. CDR3 in DNA: TGTGCCAGCAGTTACTCCGTTGGGGGGCATGGCTACACCTTC. V gene TRBV6-5 combines with J gene TRBJ1-2; tentative D call: TRBD1 (6 bases). The CDR3 has 14 amino acids. Trimming left V 0 bases short and J 6 bases short, with 11 bases between. Looked up from germline, CDR1 is MNHEY and CDR2 is SVGAGI.

This chain links TRBV6-1 with TRBJ1-1; D gene ambiguous. There are 15 residues in the CDR3. V dropped 4 bases and J dropped 1 base, with 13 bases sitting between them. Germline assignment: CDR1 MNHNS and CDR2 SASEGT. This chain's CDR3 is CASSAEARENTEAFF. DNA for the CDR3: TGTGCCAGCAGTGCAGAGGCGAGGGAGAACACTGAAGCTTTCTTT.

The chain couples TRBV5-1 to TRBJ2-3; perhaps TRBD2 as D (6 bases). The V gene lost 2 bases and the J gene lost 4 bases, with 17 bases spanning the gap. This CDR3 has 16 residues. CDR1 is SGHRS and CDR2 is YFSETQ in the germline V gene. CDR3 sequence (DNA): TGCGCCAGCAGCTTCGGGATGGGTGGGGGGTCAGATACGCAGTATTTT. Protein: CASSFGMGGGSDTQYF. The variable domain in full, completed from reference TRBV5-1 and TRBJ2-3, reads KAGVTQTPRYLIKTRGQQVTLSCSPISGHRSVSWYQQTPGQGLQFLFEYFSETQRNKGNFPGRFSGRQFSNSRSEMNVSTLELGDSALYLCASSFGMGGGSDTQYFGPGTRLTVL.

The V gene is TRBV29-1, the J gene TRBJ1-1, with D tentatively TRBD1 (5 bases). The CDR3 loop spans 14 amino acids. With 6 bases removed from V and 0 bases from J, the gap between germline ends came to 14 bases. Germline V gene data show CDR1 as SQVTM and CDR2 as ANQGSEA. The CDR3 spells CSVSPGTVNTEAFF. The DNA of the CDR3 is TGCAGCGTAAGTCCCGGGACGGTGAACACTGAAGCTTTCTTT.

The V and J genes are TRBV7-2 and TRBJ2-7, with 9 bases lining up with TRBD1. With V trimmed by 2 bases and J by 6 bases, 8 bases remained unmatched. The CDR3 totals 15 residues. Germline CDR1 is SGHTA and CDR2 is FQGNSA. CDR3 bases: TGTGCCAGCAGCTTACACGGACAGGGGCTTGGCGAGCAGTACTTC. It encodes CASSLHGQGLGEQYF.

This clone appeared a single time. The same CDR3 arises from other DNA sequences in this sample as well. The gene calls are TRBV6-6 and TRBJ1-1, with TRBD1 as a possible D gene (5 bases). Germline V CDR1 and CDR2: MNHNY, SVGAGI (reference sequence). The CDR3 runs to 13 residues. V shed 2 bases and J shed 1 base, with 5 bases lying between them. This chain's CDR3 is CASSYGQNTEAFF. In DNA, the CDR3 is TGTGCCAGCAGTTACGGACAGAACACTGAAGCTTTCTTT.

J is TRBJ2-6 and V is TRBV27; D not resolved. The V end lost 7 bases, the J end lost 0 bases, and 10 bases lay between the germline ends. The CDR3 has 15 residues. Per the germline V gene, CDR1 is MNHEY and CDR2 is SMNVEV (reference sequence). The CDR3 spells CASKAPSSGANVLTF. The CDR3 region has the DNA TGTGCCAGCAAGGCCCCCAGCTCTGGGGCCAACGTCCTGACTTTC. The complete variable domain, with remaining parts taken from reference TRBV27 and TRBJ2-6, reads EAQVTQNPRYLITVTGKKLTVTCSQNMNHEYMSWYRQDPGLGLRQIYYSMNVEVTDKGDVPEGYKVSRKEKRNFPLILESPSPNQTSLYFCASKAPSSGANVLTFGAGSRLTVL.

This clone was seen a handful of times. The chain couples TRBV5-1 to TRBJ1-1; D remains ambiguous. The CDR3 totals 13 residues. Per germline, CDR1 SGHRS and CDR2 YFSETQ. The germline V and J ends were trimmed by 2 bases and 1 base, with 6 bases remaining between them. CDR3 bases: TGCGCCAGCAGCTTTAAGAGGAACACTGAAGCTTTCTTT. Its translation: CASSFKRNTEAFF.

The V gene is TRBV5-5, the J gene TRBJ1-2, with D possibly matching TRBD1 (6 bases). The CDR3 is made up of 14 amino acids. V gave up 0 bases and J gave up 2 bases, with 8 bases separating them. CDR1 SGHKS and CDR2 YYEKEE come from the germline V gene (reference sequence). The CDR3 is CASSLDRVNYGYTF. CDR3 bases: TGTGCCAGCAGCTTGGACAGGGTGAACTATGGCTACACCTTC.

This sequence joins TRBV6-5 and TRBJ1-6; D unresolved. The germline CDR1 and CDR2 sequences are MNHEY and SVGAGI. Between the trimmed V and J ends, which lost 4 bases and 7 bases, there was a span of 5 bases. The CDR3 is 12 residues long. The CDR3 loop reads CASSSKNSPLHF. The CDR3 nucleotides are TGTGCCAGCAGTTCCAAAAATTCACCCCTCCACTTT.

The CDR3 region is CAISLDRGVEKLFF. The CDR3 DNA is TGTGCCATCAGCTTAGACAGGGGTGTGGAAAAACTGTTTTTT. V and J are TRBV10-3 and TRBJ1-4; 8 bases align to TRBD1. The CDR3 length is 14 residues. Germline V lookup: CDR1 ENHRY, CDR2 SYGVKD. J gave up 8 bases and V 6 bases, and 8 bases lay outside the gene matches.

This sequence joins TRBV16 and TRBJ2-3, with D hard to call. Germline-derived CDR1 and CDR2 are KGHSY and FQNENV. Trimming took off 4 bases at V and 2 bases at J, with 13 bases between the two ends. This CDR3 is 15 amino acids long. The CDR3 DNA sequence: TGTGCCAGCAGCCCGAACATTTCCCCCACAGATACGCAGTATTTT. Protein product: CASSPNISPTDTQYF. Supplemented by reference TRBV16 and TRBJ2-3, the full variable domain reads GEEVAQTPKHLVRGEGQKAKLYCAPIKGHSYVFWYQQVLKNEFKFLISFQNENVFDETGMPKERFSAKCLPNSPCSLEIQATKLEDSAVYFCASSPNISPTDTQYFGPGTRLTVL.

The gene calls are TRBV7-2 and TRBJ1-1; D is unresolved. The germline V gene encodes CDR1 SGHTA and CDR2 FQGNSA. The V end lost 0 bases, the J end lost 1 base, and 6 bases lay between the germline ends. The CDR3 runs 14 residues. CDR3 bases: TGTGCCAGCAGCTTAGCGCTGGCGAACACTGAAGCTTTCTTT. Translating it yields CASSLALANTEAFF.

The chain recombines TRBV7-9 with TRBJ1-1; D is ambiguous. The CDR3 sequence is 13 residues long. CDR1 is SEHNR, CDR2 FQNEAQ, per germline (reference sequence). Trimming removed 3 bases at V and 10 bases at J, with 15 bases between. CDR3 nucleotide sequence: TGTGCCAGCAGCTTCGGACGGGAATCGGGAGCTTTCTTT. Translated, it gives CASSFGRESGAFF.

V is TRBV5-4 and J is TRBJ2-1, with no clear D. V was shortened by 4 bases and J by 0 bases, with 11 bases between the two germline ends. This CDR3 spans 15 amino acids. The germline CDR1 and CDR2 sequences are SGHNT and YYREEE (reference sequence). CDR3 protein: CASSAITSSYNEQFF. CDR3 DNA: TGTGCCAGCAGCGCGATCACGAGCTCCTACAATGAGCAGTTCTTC.

The chain uses TRBV6-5 and TRBJ2-1; D is uncertain. Trimming removed 6 bases at V and 0 bases at J, with 9 bases between. Germline CDR1 is MNHEY and CDR2 is SVGAGI. The CDR3 is made up of 14 amino acids. As DNA, the CDR3 is TGTGCCAGCAGAGAGCACAGCTCCTACAATGAGCAGTTCTTC. It encodes CASREHSSYNEQFF.

The rearrangement uses TRBV5-6 and TRBJ2-5, with unresolved D. The CDR3 runs to 13 residues. Trimming cost V 0 bases and J 1 base, with 4 bases left between them. Looked up from germline, CDR1 is SGHDT and CDR2 is YYEEEE. Here the CDR3 DNA reads TGTGCCAGCAGCTTGGCCTTCCAAGAGACCCAGTACTTC. Translation: CASSLAFQETQYF.

The rearrangement joins TRBV14 to TRBJ1-1, with unresolved D. CDR3 length: 11 amino acids. Germline V gene lookup returns CDR1 SGHDN and CDR2 FVKESK. V lost 3 bases and J 11 bases, leaving 10 bases between the germline ends. The CDR3 loop reads CASSHGVRAFF. In DNA, the CDR3 is TGTGCCAGCAGCCACGGGGTTAGGGCTTTCTTT.